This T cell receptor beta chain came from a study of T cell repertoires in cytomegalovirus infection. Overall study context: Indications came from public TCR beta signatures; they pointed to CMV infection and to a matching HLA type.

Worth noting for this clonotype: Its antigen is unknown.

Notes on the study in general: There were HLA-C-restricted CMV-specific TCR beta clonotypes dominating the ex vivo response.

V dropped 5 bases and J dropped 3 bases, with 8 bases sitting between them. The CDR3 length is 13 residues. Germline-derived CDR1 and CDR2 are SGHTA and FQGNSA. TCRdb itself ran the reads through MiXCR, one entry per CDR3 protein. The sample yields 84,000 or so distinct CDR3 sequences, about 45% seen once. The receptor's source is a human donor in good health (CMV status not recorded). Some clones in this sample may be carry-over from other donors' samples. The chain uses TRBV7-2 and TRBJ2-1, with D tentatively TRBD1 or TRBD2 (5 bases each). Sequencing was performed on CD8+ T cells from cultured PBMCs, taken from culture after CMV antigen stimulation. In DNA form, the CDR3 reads TGTGCCAGCAGCGGGGGATACTACAATGAGCAGTTCTTC. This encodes CASSGGYYNEQFF.